The present T cell receptor beta chain was sequenced within a study of blood T cell repertoires in COVID-19 (dated by TCRdb to the early 2020s). Regarding the study in general: Samples from collaborators originated in the United States, Italy and Spain and spanned both the acute and convalescent phases of COVID-19. The material from the prospective study consisted of cDNA or gDNA derived from T cells, B-cell-depleted T cells, or PBMCs. The dataset comprised deeply sampled blood TCRbeta repertoires from subjects exposed to, actively infected with, or recovered from COVID-19. The repertoires were released in a freely available public database intended as a resource for research on the immune response to SARS-CoV-2. The samples were drawn from two sources: the first 160 participants of the ongoing ImmuneRACE study, and 1,200 or so subjects contributed by 6 global collaborators. Sample metadata almost always included a de-identified subject ID, COVID-19 status, age in years and sex. HLA class I and class II types, where available, came from metadata supplied by the sample provider rather than from assay-based typing.

Participants in the prospective study were enrolled through a virtual design, were aged about 18 to 100 years, and lived in roughly 25 United States geographic areas. In the prospective study, cohorts were assigned on the basis of participant-reported clinical history obtained from a screening survey and a study questionnaire. In the prospective study, whole blood, serum and a nasopharyngeal or oropharyngeal swab were collected from each participant by mobile phlebotomists. Over a roughly 2-month period, participants in the prospective study had the option of providing additional blood draws and questionnaires. Before DNA extraction, blood samples from the prospective study were shipped at room temperature or frozen. TCRbeta CDR3 regions were amplified from genomic DNA using the immunoSEQ Assay, a bias-controlled multiplex PCR. The study's own analysis went as follows. The number of nucleated cells in each sample was estimated by amplification of reference gene primers within the assay. To quantify the absolute abundance of each unique TCRbeta CDR3 rearrangement, sequence reads were collapsed and filtered. Productive Simpson clonality was computed per sample as the square root of Simpson's diversity index over productive rearrangements. Not all clones reach the TCRdb copy of this immuneACCESS table, which keeps in-frame sequences only. Checked studies attribute under half of the gap to unresolved V genes and leave the rest unexplained. From that table come the V and J calls and clone size; the DNA was used to work out D and trimming. This sample lists about 200,000 clones; approximately 85% were detected once. The ten largest account for around 5% of the sample.

In its sample, this clone was seen a few times. What antigen it recognizes has not been identified. It has no much larger one-base neighbor in the sample; base qualities were not kept. Results the study describes overall, beyond this receptor: The amount of clinical and demographic metadata varied by source and participant and was provided uncurated.

Ends trimmed: V by 7 bases, J by 4 bases; bases unmatched to a gene: 4. Including cysteine and phenylalanine, the CDR3 has 13 amino acids. Only the CDR3 region is kept as DNA, spanning 39 bases read in frame from base 1. CDR1 is given as MDHEN and CDR2 as SYDVKM, both from the germline V gene. The chain uses TRBV28 and TRBJ1-3; TRBD1 agrees with 7 junctional bases. This TCR was recovered from a middle-aged man with acute COVID-19. The specimen sequenced was PBMCs or T cells enriched from blood (not recorded which). The DNA reads TGTGCCAGCATGACAGGGAGGGGAAACACCATATATTTT. This codes for CASMTGRGNTIYF.